The 5 T cell receptor beta chains reported below all come from one sample, sequenced in a study of T cell changes during pregnancy in multiple sclerosis. Only in-frame clones appear in the TCRdb table, and some are missing; sequencing was by immunoSEQ multiplex PCR. The sample lists some 93,000 clones, 85% to 95% seen once, with more than 2% in the top ten. The sample was peripheral blood, taken after pregnancy. The source is a female donor with multiple sclerosis, enrolled in a pregnancy study.

V usage is TRBV15 and J usage is TRBJ1-2; D not certain. V lost 3 bases to trimming and J lost 8 bases, with 19 bases between them. The CDR3 extends over 15 amino acids. CDR1 is LNHNV and CDR2 is YYDKDF in the germline V gene (reference sequence). The CDR3 nucleotides are TGTGCCACCAGCAGCCGGGTCGCCGAAATAGAGGGCTACACCTTC. As protein: CATSSRVAEIEGYTF.

The rearrangement links TRBV11-3 to TRBJ2-6, with D uncertain. The CDR3 has 14 residues. Between the trimmed V and J ends, which lost 7 bases and 0 bases, there was a span of 7 bases. The germline CDR1 and CDR2 sequences are SGHNT and YENEEA. The CDR3 reads CASTSGSGANVLTF. CDR3 in DNA: TGTGCCAGCACTTCAGGCTCTGGGGCCAACGTCCTGACTTTC.

This clone showed up just once. The V and J genes are TRBV29-1 and TRBJ2-7, with D possibly TRBD2 on 6 matching bases. The CDR3 contains 13 residues. Trimming stripped 6 bases from V and 4 bases from J, with 16 bases between. Germline CDR1 is SQVTM and CDR2 is ANQGSEA. CDR3 in DNA: TGCAGCGTGACCGGGGGTGCTGATTACGAGCAGTACTTC. Protein product: CSVTGGADYEQYF.

The table lists this clone with many counts. The J gene is TRBJ1-1, the V gene TRBV5-1, with D perhaps TRBD1 (5 bases). V lost 0 bases, J lost 4 bases, and 7 bases lay in between. CDR1 and CDR2 (germline): SGHRS, YFSETQ. The CDR3 extends over 13 amino acids. The CDR3 region is CASSLAGLTEAFF. The CDR3 DNA is TGCGCCAGCAGCTTGGCAGGGCTCACTGAAGCTTTCTTT.

The CDR3 bases are TGTGCCAGCAGCTTTTCTGCGGAGGCCTTCTACAATGAGCAGTTCTTC. This translates into CASSFSAEAFYNEQFF. The V call is TRBV11-3, the J call TRBJ2-1; D is perhaps TRBD2 (5 bases). The CDR3 is 16 amino acids. Germline CDR1 reads SGHNT; CDR2 reads YENEEA. V shed 3 bases and J shed 3 bases, with 15 bases lying between them.